This T cell receptor (beta chain) came from a study of T-cell reconstitution after alpha-beta-depleted transplantation in children. With 3 bases removed from V and 10 bases from J, the gap between germline ends came to 15 bases. Germline lookup yields CDR1 SGHTA and CDR2 FQGTGA. This CDR3 is 13 amino acids long. TCRbeta library construction was performed incorporating unique molecular identifiers. One entry per CDR3 protein results from TCRdb running MiXCR on the PCR reads. Here the sample spans hundreds of thousands of distinct CDR3 sequences, 15% to 20% being singletons. This chain joins TRBV7-3 and TRBJ1-1; D unclear. Sample: PBMCs from the stem cell graft donor, taken from the stem cell graft. The sequence came from a human donor who donated a stem cell graft to a child with acute myeloid leukemia. In DNA form, the CDR3 reads TGTGCCAGCAGCTTCGGAGGGTCCTCAGGAGCTTTCTTT. Its protein is CASSFGGSSGAFF.